The TCR beta chain described here comes from a study of CD8 T cells in ankylosing spondylitis. This clonotype came up a few times. This CDR3 has 13 residues. Trimming removed 6 bases from V and 5 bases from J; junction bases left unmatched: 7. Germline CDR1 DFQATT, CDR2 SNEGSKA (reference sequence). TCRdb analysed the 5' RACE reads with MiXCR anew, one entry per CDR3 protein. Here the sample spans 350,000 to 450,000 distinct CDR3 sequences, approximately 20% being singletons. The sequencing sample was made of blood, either unsorted or a sorted T cell fraction (not recorded which). This rearrangement joins TRBV20-1 to TRBJ2-3, with 8 bases identical to TRBD2. The clonotype originates from a male donor with ankylosing spondylitis or in good health (not recorded which). The CDR3 DNA reads as TGCAGTGCACGAACTAGCGGTCGAGATACGCAGTATTTT. This codes for CSARTSGRDTQYF.